This T cell receptor beta chain was identified during a study of CD8 T cells in Susac syndrome. Overall study findings and caveats: That the number of individuals in its TCR sequencing and HLA analysis was relatively small was acknowledged by the study.

Germline values: CDR1 PRHDT, CDR2 FYEKMQ (reference sequence). The V and J ends lost 4 bases and 1 base respectively, with 10 bases between them. This CDR3 comprises 14 residues. Concerning this clonotype: Antigen: not known.

The RNA, about 0.45 to 1 ug, was put through reverse transcription using random hexamers. An immunoSEQ multiplex PCR generated amplified TCR beta CDR3 products spanning 54 Vbeta and 13 Jbeta. TCRdb passed the immunoSEQ multiplex PCR reads through MiXCR, listing each CDR3 protein once. The table shows 120,000 to 150,000 distinct CDR3 sequences, with approximately 95% occurring only once. Negative isolation was applied to CD8+ and CD4+ T cells, and FACS enrichment was applied to TEMRA cells. V and J are TRBV13 and TRBJ2-5, with D maybe TRBD1 (5 bases). This clonotype originated in a human donor with multiple sclerosis. The sample taken for sequencing was CD4+ T cells from PBMCs. CDR3 region: CASSSRDSQETQYF. The CDR3 DNA is TGTGCCAGCAGCTCCCGCGACAGCCAAGAGACCCAGTACTTC.